The table lists the clone carrying this T cell receptor beta chain with a count of one. Its matching antigen is unknown. The CDR3 has 14 amino acids. The V gene lost 3 bases and the J gene lost 4 bases, with 12 bases spanning the gap. Germline CDR1 is MDHEN and CDR2 is SYDVKM. These data come from a study of radiotherapy plus CTLA-4 blockade in lung cancer. The overall study: Objective response rate was about 20%; disease control rate, 31%.

The study gave focal radiation plus ipilimumab CTLA-4 blockade to patients with chemo-refractory metastatic non-small-cell lung cancer. Overall study results and limits: Expansion in blood of tumor-derived TCR clones was seen after radiotherapy plus ipilimumab.

The data were produced by immunoSEQ multiplex PCR, yet TCRdb's version contains in-frame clones alone and is incomplete. The sample lists approximately 95,000 clones, approximately 78% seen once, with 3.4% in the top ten. Here the sequenced sample was peripheral blood, taken from a patient treated with radiotherapy plus ipilimumab. This TCR came from a human donor with non-small cell lung cancer who had a partial response to radiotherapy plus ipilimumab. The chain is built from TRBV28 and TRBJ1-2, with D hard to call. The CDR3 bases are TGTGCCAGCAGTTTTCGGCAGGCAGTCTATGGCTACACCTTC. This encodes CASSFRQAVYGYTF.